The rows below give T cell receptor beta chains drawn from one sample of a study of blood T cell repertoires in COVID-19. Measured with immunoSEQ multiplex PCR; TCRdb has only the in-frame clones, and not every one. The sample shows approximately 50,000 clones, more than 90% of them seen only once. What was sequenced was peripheral blood. The source of these receptors is a human donor in a cohort sampled during active COVID-19. The CDR3 runs from the conserved cysteine through the conserved F or W. D genes are given only for firm matches. Only part of the rows carry a size: once, few, many, or a class if the clone is expanded.

clone_size: .; j_call: TRBJ2-3; d_call: .; v_call: TRBV28; cdr3_nt: TGTGCCAGCAGTTTATTATACACAGATACGCAGTATTTT; cdr3_aa: CASSLLYTDTQYF
clone_size: .; j_call: TRBJ1-1; d_call: .; v_call: TRBV19; cdr3_nt: TGTGCCAGTAGTATAGATCTTACCCGGTTTGACTTT; cdr3_aa: CASSIDLTRFDF
clone_size: .; j_call: TRBJ2-3; d_call: .; v_call: TRBV9; cdr3_nt: TGTGCCAGCAGCGTAGTAAGCTCAGATACGCAGTATTTT; cdr3_aa: CASSVVSSDTQYF
clone_size: .; j_call: TRBJ2-7; d_call: .; v_call: TRBV28; cdr3_nt: TGTGCCAGCAGTTTACCCCGGGCAGGGAACTACGAGCAGTACTTC; cdr3_aa: CASSLPRAGNYEQYF
clone_size: .; j_call: TRBJ2-1; d_call: TRBD2; v_call: TRBV18; cdr3_nt: TGTGCCAGCTCACCGGGGATCAGCGGGAGCAATGAGCAGTTCTTC; cdr3_aa: CASSPGISGSNEQFF
clone_size: .; j_call: TRBJ2-7; d_call: .; v_call: TRBV20-1; cdr3_nt: TGCAGTGCTCATGCTGGCAGCCTAGGAGACTTC; cdr3_aa: CSAHAGSLGDF
clone_size: once; j_call: TRBJ2-3; d_call: .; v_call: TRBV5-4; cdr3_nt: TGTGCCAGCAGTCCCTCCTCTAGCACAGATACGCAGTATTTT; cdr3_aa: CASSPSSSTDTQYF
clone_size: .; j_call: TRBJ1-1; d_call: TRBD1; v_call: TRBV18; cdr3_nt: TGTGCCAGCTCACCAAGGCCCGATGACAGGGGAGGAGACACTGAAGCTTTCTTT; cdr3_aa: CASSPRPDDRGGDTEAFF
clone_size: few; j_call: TRBJ1-5; d_call: .; v_call: TRBV6-5; cdr3_nt: TGTGCCAGCGCAGGGCTTGGAAGCAATCAGCCCCAGCATTTT; cdr3_aa: CASAGLGSNQPQHF
clone_size: few; j_call: TRBJ2-7; d_call: TRBD2; v_call: TRBV27; cdr3_nt: TGTGCCAGCAGTTTAAACTCCGGACTAGTTTACGAGCAGTACTTC; cdr3_aa: CASSLNSGLVYEQYF
clone_size: .; j_call: TRBJ1-5; d_call: .; v_call: TRBV5-8; cdr3_nt: TGTGCCAGCAGCGAAGGCAGGGAAGGTCAGCCCCAGCATTTT; cdr3_aa: CASSEGREGQPQHF
clone_size: .; j_call: TRBJ1-5; d_call: .; v_call: TRBV12-3/TRBV12-4; cdr3_nt: TGTGCCAGCACCTTGAATCAGCCCCAGCATTTT; cdr3_aa: CASTLNQPQHF
clone_size: once; j_call: TRBJ2-7; d_call: TRBD2; v_call: TRBV4-1; cdr3_nt: TGCGCCAGCAGCCAAGGGGCGGTCCGGGTCGGGACTATTAAGGTCCACGAGCAGTACTTC; cdr3_aa: CASSQGAVRVGTIKVHEQYF
clone_size: .; j_call: TRBJ2-2; d_call: .; v_call: TRBV6-5; cdr3_nt: TGTGCCAGCAGCGCGACTGGGAACACCGGGGAGCTGTTTTTT; cdr3_aa: CASSATGNTGELFF
clone_size: .; j_call: TRBJ1-5; d_call: .; v_call: TRBV6-1; cdr3_nt: TGTGCCAGCAGTGATCTAGGTAGTAGCAATCAGCCCCAGCATTTT; cdr3_aa: CASSDLGSSNQPQHF
clone_size: .; j_call: TRBJ2-1; d_call: .; v_call: TRBV5-1; cdr3_nt: TGCGCCAGCAGCCCCGCAGATAATGAGCAGTTCTTC; cdr3_aa: CASSPADNEQFF
clone_size: .; j_call: TRBJ2-7; d_call: .; v_call: TRBV5-1; cdr3_nt: TGCGCCAGCAGCTTGGGCGGCCTATCCTACGAGCAGTACTTC; cdr3_aa: CASSLGGLSYEQYF
clone_size: .; j_call: TRBJ2-7; d_call: TRBD1; v_call: TRBV5-8; cdr3_nt: TGTGCCAGCAGCTGGGGACAGGGATCCTACGAGCAGTACTTC; cdr3_aa: CASSWGQGSYEQYF
clone_size: .; j_call: TRBJ1-2; d_call: .; v_call: TRBV11-2; cdr3_nt: TGTGCCAGCAGCTTTGCCGCGGATGGCTACACCTTC; cdr3_aa: CASSFAADGYTF
clone_size: .; j_call: TRBJ2-1; d_call: .; v_call: TRBV11-3; cdr3_nt: TGTGCCAGCAGACTGGGACACCGGAGCTCCTACAATGAGCAGTTCTTC; cdr3_aa: CASRLGHRSSYNEQFF
clone_size: once; j_call: TRBJ2-3; d_call: .; v_call: TRBV3-1/TRBV3-2; cdr3_nt: TGTGCCAGCAGCCAAGTTAGTGGAGATACGCAGTATTTT; cdr3_aa: CASSQVSGDTQYF
clone_size: .; j_call: TRBJ2-5; d_call: TRBD1; v_call: TRBV12-3/TRBV12-4; cdr3_nt: TGTGCCAGCAGGGGACAGGGGGCGGAGACCCAGTACTTC; cdr3_aa: CASRGQGAETQYF
clone_size: .; j_call: TRBJ1-4; d_call: .; v_call: TRBV27; cdr3_nt: TGTGCCAGCAGTTTGATGGGGGGGGAAAAACTGTTTTTT; cdr3_aa: CASSLMGGEKLFF
clone_size: .; j_call: TRBJ2-3; d_call: TRBD2; v_call: TRBV3-1/TRBV3-2; cdr3_nt: TGTGCCAGCAGCCCTAGCGGGAGGGCCACAGATACGCAGTATTTT; cdr3_aa: CASSPSGRATDTQYF
clone_size: .; j_call: TRBJ1-2; d_call: .; v_call: TRBV4-1; cdr3_nt: TGCGCCAGCAGCCAAGAAGAGGGTAACTATGGCTACACCTTC; cdr3_aa: CASSQEEGNYGYTF
clone_size: .; j_call: TRBJ1-2; d_call: .; v_call: TRBV5-1; cdr3_nt: TGCGCCAGCAGCTTGGACTTTGGGGACTTGACGGGCGGCTACACCTTC; cdr3_aa: CASSLDFGDLTGGYTF
clone_size: .; j_call: TRBJ2-5; d_call: .; v_call: TRBV29-1; cdr3_nt: TGCAGCGTTGCTCCTGACTCGGAGACCCAGTACTTC; cdr3_aa: CSVAPDSETQYF
clone_size: once; j_call: TRBJ2-3; d_call: TRBD1; v_call: TRBV9; cdr3_nt: TGTGCCAGCAGCGAAGGGGGCGGGTCCCTAGATACGCAGTATTTT; cdr3_aa: CASSEGGGSLDTQYF
clone_size: .; j_call: TRBJ1-3; d_call: .; v_call: TRBV2; cdr3_nt: TGTGCCAGCAGTGACCGAGACTCTGGAAACACCATATATTTT; cdr3_aa: CASSDRDSGNTIYF
clone_size: .; j_call: TRBJ1-3; d_call: .; v_call: TRBV6-5; cdr3_nt: TGTGCCAGCAGCGGACAGATCTCTGGAAACACCATATATTTT; cdr3_aa: CASSGQISGNTIYF
clone_size: .; j_call: TRBJ1-5; d_call: .; v_call: TRBV28; cdr3_nt: TGTGCCAGCAGTTCCGATCAGCCCCAGCATTTT; cdr3_aa: CASSSDQPQHF
clone_size: .; j_call: TRBJ2-3; d_call: .; v_call: TRBV19; cdr3_nt: TGTGCCAGTACTTATGCAGGGACAGATACGCAGTATTTT; cdr3_aa: CASTYAGTDTQYF
clone_size: once; j_call: TRBJ2-5; d_call: TRBD2; v_call: TRBV10-3; cdr3_nt: TGTGCCATCAGTGAGGTGGGGACTACCGGGTGGGCCCAGTACTTC; cdr3_aa: CAISEVGTTGWAQYF
clone_size: .; j_call: TRBJ2-1; d_call: .; v_call: TRBV11-3; cdr3_nt: TGTGCCAGCAGTAAGGGGGAGGGTTACAATGAGCAGTTCTTC; cdr3_aa: CASSKGEGYNEQFF
clone_size: few; j_call: TRBJ2-7; d_call: TRBD1; v_call: TRBV13; cdr3_nt: TGTGCCAGCAGCTTAGGGGGACAGGGGCCCTACGAGCAGTACTTC; cdr3_aa: CASSLGGQGPYEQYF
clone_size: .; j_call: TRBJ1-2; d_call: .; v_call: TRBV10-3; cdr3_nt: TGTGCCAGCCAGGGTGATAACTATGGCTACACCTTC; cdr3_aa: CASQGDNYGYTF
clone_size: .; j_call: TRBJ2-5; d_call: .; v_call: TRBV7-3; cdr3_nt: TGTGCCAGCAGCTTAGGCCCTCTTGAGACCCAGTACTTC; cdr3_aa: CASSLGPLETQYF
clone_size: .; j_call: TRBJ2-5; d_call: TRBD2; v_call: TRBV19; cdr3_nt: TGTGCCAGTAGTACCAACGGACTAGCGACGCAAGAGACCCAGTACTTC; cdr3_aa: CASSTNGLATQETQYF
clone_size: .; j_call: TRBJ2-3; d_call: .; v_call: TRBV6-4; cdr3_nt: TGTGCCAGCAGTGGACAGGGCACAGATACGCAGTATTTT; cdr3_aa: CASSGQGTDTQYF
clone_size: few; j_call: TRBJ2-7; d_call: .; v_call: TRBV5-4; cdr3_nt: TGTGCCAGCAGCTCGGACTCGGCCTACGAGCAGTACTTC; cdr3_aa: CASSSDSAYEQYF
clone_size: .; j_call: TRBJ1-2; d_call: TRBD1; v_call: TRBV7-2; cdr3_nt: TGTGCCAGCAGCCCGAGGAGCAGGGGGCTTCGTGGCTACACCTTC; cdr3_aa: CASSPRSRGLRGYTF
clone_size: .; j_call: TRBJ2-5; d_call: .; v_call: TRBV11-3; cdr3_nt: TGTGCCAGCAGCTTAGCTCCGCGGGAGACCCAGTACTTC; cdr3_aa: CASSLAPRETQYF
clone_size: .; j_call: TRBJ2-7; d_call: TRBD1; v_call: TRBV4-1; cdr3_nt: TGCGCCAGCAGCCTCCGGGACAGAACCTACGAGCAGTACTTC; cdr3_aa: CASSLRDRTYEQYF
clone_size: .; j_call: TRBJ2-7; d_call: TRBD2; v_call: TRBV28; cdr3_nt: TGTGCCAGCAGTCCCGTTTGGGGGAGGGGCCACGAGCAGTACTTC; cdr3_aa: CASSPVWGRGHEQYF
clone_size: .; j_call: TRBJ1-3; d_call: .; v_call: TRBV6-5; cdr3_nt: TGTGCCAGCAGTTTCGCACAGGGTAGTGGAAACACCATATATTTT; cdr3_aa: CASSFAQGSGNTIYF
clone_size: .; j_call: TRBJ1-1; d_call: .; v_call: TRBV9; cdr3_nt: TGTGCCAGCAGCGAGGGGGGGCAGAACACTGAAGCTTTCTTT; cdr3_aa: CASSEGGQNTEAFF
clone_size: .; j_call: TRBJ2-7; d_call: .; v_call: TRBV24-1; cdr3_nt: TGTGCCACCAGTGATGCCCAGGGGACCGAGCAGTACTTC; cdr3_aa: CATSDAQGTEQYF
clone_size: once; j_call: TRBJ2-7; d_call: .; v_call: TRBV28; cdr3_nt: TGTGCCAGCAGCCCCGGGGGCTACGAGCAGTACTTC; cdr3_aa: CASSPGGYEQYF
clone_size: few; j_call: TRBJ2-7; d_call: .; v_call: TRBV5-1; cdr3_nt: TGCGCCAGCAGCCGGGGGTATCAGGGGGTCGACGAGCAGTACTTC; cdr3_aa: CASSRGYQGVDEQYF